Listed here are 22 T cell receptor beta chains from one sample, sequenced in a study of PD-1 blockade in classical Hodgkin lymphoma. Sample time point: newly diagnosed, previously untreated cHL patient sample. TCRdb keeps only in-frame clones here, not all; method: immunoSEQ multiplex PCR. The sample has about 30,000 clones, under 95% seen once; the top ten hold roughly 2%. What was sequenced was peripheral blood mononuclear cells (PBMCs). These TCRs come from a human donor with classical Hodgkin lymphoma.

The gene calls are TRBV11-2 and TRBJ2-5; weak D call: TRBD1 (6 bases). Trimming stripped 4 bases from V and 7 bases from J, with 22 bases between. Germline loops: CDR1 SGHAT, CDR2 FQNNGV. The CDR3 covers 16 residues. Here the CDR3 DNA reads TGTGCCAGCAGCTCAGGGGCAGGGAATGCCATGGTGACCCAGTACTTC. Its protein is CASSSGAGNAMVTQYF.

This chain links TRBV7-9 with TRBJ2-3; possibly TRBD1 for D (6 bases). This CDR3 spans 15 amino acids. V gave up 1 base and J gave up 8 bases, with 16 bases separating them. Per germline, CDR1 SEHNR and CDR2 FQNEAQ (reference sequence). CDR3 loop: CASSLGPLDSVTQYF. CDR3 bases: TGTGCCAGCAGCTTAGGGCCGTTGGACAGCGTTACGCAGTATTTT.

The rearrangement uses TRBV5-4 and TRBJ2-7; unclear D gene. This CDR3 comprises 12 residues. The V and J ends lost 0 bases and 7 bases respectively, with 8 bases between them. Germline V gene lookup returns CDR1 SGHNT and CDR2 YYREEE (reference sequence). For the CDR3, the DNA is TGTGCCAGCAGCTTGGACAGAACGGAGCAGTACTTC. Encoded protein: CASSLDRTEQYF. Using reference TRBV5-4 and TRBJ2-7 for the parts outside the CDR3, the full variable domain is ETGVTQSPTHLIKTRGQQVTLRCSSQSGHNTVSWYQQALGQGPQFIFQYYREEENGRGNFPPRFSGLQFPNYSSELNVNALELDDSALYLCASSLDRTEQYFGPGTRLTVT.

This clone was recorded once. The V gene is TRBV7-2, the J gene TRBJ2-2, with TRBD2 as a possible D gene (5 bases). Looked up from germline, CDR1 is SGHTA and CDR2 is FQGNSA. Trimming cost V 3 bases and J 5 bases, with 10 bases left between them. The CDR3 sequence is 14 residues long. The CDR3 sequence: CASSLAGLTGELFF. The CDR3 DNA sequence: TGTGCCAGCAGCTTGGCAGGACTTACCGGGGAGCTGTTTTTT.

This CDR3 reads CTVRDGNTGELFF. The CDR3 DNA reads as TGCACTGTACGGGACGGGAACACCGGGGAGCTGTTTTTT. This chain uses TRBV29-1 with TRBJ2-2; D tentatively fits TRBD1 or TRBD2 (5 bases each). Germline CDR1 and CDR2: SQVTM and ANQGSEA. This CDR3 has 13 amino acids.

This clone appeared a few times. This chain connects TRBV6-1 to TRBJ1-5; D gene unclear. Trimming cost V 0 bases and J 6 bases, with 15 bases left between them. Per germline, CDR1 MNHNS and CDR2 SASEGT. The CDR3 sequence is 16 residues long. The CDR3 DNA follows: TGTGCCAGCAGTGAAGCGCTTGAAGGCGGAGGTCAGCCCCAGCATTTT. This gives the protein CASSEALEGGGQPQHF.

This chain uses TRBV6-6 with TRBJ1-2, with D unclear. Germline V gene sequence: CDR1 MNHNY, CDR2 SVGAGI (reference sequence). This CDR3 is built from 11 residues. V lost 8 bases to trimming and J lost 4 bases, with 8 bases between them. The CDR3 region is CASATGYGYTF. The DNA for the CDR3 is TGTGCCAGCGCCACCGGCTATGGCTACACCTTC.

V usage is TRBV5-1 and J usage is TRBJ1-1; D is possibly TRBD1 (5 bases). Trimming removed 4 bases at V and 1 base at J, with 11 bases between. Germline V CDR1 and CDR2: SGHRS, YFSETQ. The CDR3 runs 14 residues. In DNA form, the CDR3 reads TGCGCCAGCAGCCAGGGACCGTCGAACACTGAAGCTTTCTTT. It codes for CASSQGPSNTEAFF.

J is TRBJ2-2 and V is TRBV30; D is unclear. Germline V gene lookup returns CDR1 GTSNPN and CDR2 SVGIG (reference sequence). This CDR3 is 13 amino acids long. V was pared by 1 base and J by 7 bases, with 10 bases between. CDR3 amino acids: CAWSARRVGELFF. The CDR3 DNA reads TGTGCCTGGAGTGCTAGAAGGGTCGGGGAGCTGTTTTTT.

The gene calls are TRBV15 and TRBJ2-5; D remains unclear. Germline V CDR1 and CDR2: LNHNV, YYDKDF (reference sequence). The CDR3 sequence is 13 residues long. V lost 1 base to trimming and J lost 3 bases, with 6 bases between them. CDR3 in amino acids: CATSRGFEETQYF. CDR3 DNA sequence: TGTGCCACCAGCAGAGGTTTCGAAGAGACCCAGTACTTC.

The chain joins TRBV7-2 to TRBJ2-5; 7 bases fit TRBD2. From germline, CDR1 is SGHTA and CDR2 FQGNSA. V lost 7 bases to trimming and J lost 1 base; unmatched junction nucleotides: 9. The CDR3 covers 15 residues. This chain's CDR3 is CASKRGRTTQETQYF. The CDR3 DNA is TGTGCCAGCAAGCGGGGACGGACGACCCAAGAGACCCAGTACTTC.

The chain recombines TRBV27 with TRBJ1-6; the D is unclear. Germline V CDR1 and CDR2: MNHEY, SMNVEV (reference sequence). The V gene lost 5 bases and the J gene lost 10 bases, with 18 bases spanning the gap. The CDR3 spans 15 residues. Here the CDR3 DNA reads TGTGCCAGCAGTCCCCTGACCGTGCGAGGCTCACCCCTCCACTTT. Amino acid sequence: CASSPLTVRGSPLHF.

This rearrangement joins TRBV4-1 to TRBJ2-1; 7 nucleotides align to TRBD2. Per germline, CDR1 MGHRA and CDR2 YSYEKL. This CDR3 is built from 17 residues. Losses at the gene ends were 3 bases for V and 6 bases for J; bases not matched to a gene: 14. The CDR3 region is CASSHSSGRGRTNEQFF. In nucleotides, the CDR3 is TGCGCCAGCAGCCACTCCAGCGGGCGCGGGAGAACCAATGAGCAGTTCTTC.

This chain links TRBV7-2 with TRBJ2-1, with 11 bases that match TRBD2. The trim removed 5 bases at V and 5 bases at J, leaving 5 bases unmatched. This CDR3 has 15 amino acids. CDR1 is SGHTA and CDR2 is FQGNSA in the germline V gene. The CDR3 DNA reads TGTGCCAGCAGCCCTCTAGCGGGGGGCCACAATGAGCAGTTCTTC. This codes for CASSPLAGGHNEQFF.

The chain employs TRBV7-9 and TRBJ1-1, with D possibly TRBD1 on 5 matching bases. Germline V gene sequence: CDR1 SEHNR, CDR2 FQNEAQ (reference sequence). The CDR3 is made up of 14 amino acids. V lost 1 base and J lost 8, with 14 bases in between. The CDR3 sequence is CASSLGGGAVEAFF. The DNA for the CDR3 is TGTGCCAGCAGCTTAGGCGGCGGGGCTGTAGAAGCTTTCTTT.

The gene calls are TRBV6-4 and TRBJ2-1; 13 nucleotides line up with TRBD2. There are 16 residues in the CDR3. Germline CDR1 MRHNA, CDR2 SNTAGT. The V segment lost 8 bases and the J segment 8 bases; nucleotides outside the gene matches: 12. This CDR3 reads CASCQRLAGGEDEQFF. The CDR3 bases are TGTGCCAGCTGCCAAAGACTAGCGGGAGGCGAGGATGAGCAGTTCTTC.

The count of this clone is one. The V call is TRBV2, the J call TRBJ2-7, with D perhaps matching TRBD2 (6 bases). The CDR3 consists of 15 residues. Germline CDR1 reads SNHLY; CDR2 reads FYNNEI. The V and J ends lost 2 bases and 4 bases respectively, with 15 bases between them. CDR3 residues: CASSEREQPIYEQYF. DNA of the CDR3: TGTGCCAGCAGTGAACGGGAGCAACCGATATACGAGCAGTACTTC.

The gene calls are TRBV27 and TRBJ2-1; 10 bases match TRBD1. With V trimmed by 2 bases and J by 2 bases, 0 bases remained unmatched. The CDR3 is 15 amino acids. In germline, CDR1 is MNHEY, CDR2 SMNVEV (reference sequence). Here the CDR3 DNA reads TGTGCCAGCAGTTTAGGACAGGGGGCCTACAATGAGCAGTTCTTC. As protein: CASSLGQGAYNEQFF.

The CDR3 here is CASSQVRGTGEREKLFF. As DNA, the CDR3 is TGTGCCAGCAGCCAAGTAAGAGGGACAGGGGAGAGGGAAAAACTGTTTTTT. The V and J genes are TRBV4-2 and TRBJ1-4, with 10 bases matching TRBD1. Germline V gene lookup returns CDR1 LGHNA and CDR2 YNFKEQ. This CDR3 has 17 amino acids. J lost 8 bases, V lost 1 base, and 10 bases had no gene match.

This clone was found once. This chain joins TRBV7-9 and TRBJ2-1; D unclear. Trimming removed 2 bases at V and 6 bases at J, with 8 bases between. This CDR3 is 13 amino acids long. Germline values: CDR1 SEHNR, CDR2 FQNEAQ (reference sequence). The CDR3 sequence is CASSLFAGNEQFF. The CDR3 region has the DNA TGTGCCAGCAGCTTATTTGCCGGCAATGAGCAGTTCTTC.

This rearrangement joins TRBV5-1 to TRBJ1-5, with TRBD1 identical over 12 bases. This CDR3 comprises 16 residues. Trimming at V came to 4 bases and at J to 6 bases, leaving 8 bases not matched to a gene. Germline lookup yields CDR1 SGHRS and CDR2 YFSETQ. CDR3 nucleotide sequence: TGCGCCAGCAGCACCGGGACAGGGGGCATGGGTCAGCCCCAGCATTTT. Protein sequence: CASSTGTGGMGQPQHF.

The CDR3 bases are TGTGCCAGCAGCTTTACGGGGGGGAGTGATACGCAGTATTTT. Translation: CASSFTGGSDTQYF. This chain links TRBV11-2 with TRBJ2-3; 8 bases align to TRBD2. Trimming removed 3 bases from V and 6 bases from J; junction bases left unmatched: 5. This CDR3 has 14 residues. CDR1 is SGHAT, CDR2 FQNNGV, per germline.